The 21 T cell receptor beta chains below were found in one sample sequenced in a study of graft-versus-host responses after intestinal transplantation. Method: immunoSEQ multiplex PCR; TCRdb's copy keeps in-frame clones and lacks some. The repertoire consists of 75,000 to 100,000 clones, with about 84% occurring once and the leading ten covering about 1.5%. The material was PBMCs, obtained 255 days after intestinal transplant. The source is a human patient who received an intestinal transplant, so some T cells may come from the graft donor.

This chain joins TRBV4-1 and TRBJ2-7; 10 bases match TRBD1. V dropped 0 bases and J dropped 6; count of bases not matched to a gene: 8. The CDR3 loop spans 16 amino acids. Looked up from germline, CDR1 is MGHRA and CDR2 is YSYEKL. This CDR3 reads CASSQEPGTGASEQYF. In DNA, the CDR3 is TGCGCCAGCAGCCAAGAGCCCGGGACAGGGGCCTCCGAGCAGTACTTC.

V is TRBV9 and J is TRBJ2-1, with 8 bases lining up with TRBD1. CDR1 is SGDLS and CDR2 is YYNGEE in the germline V gene. The CDR3 consists of 17 residues. V lost 7 bases, J lost 5 bases, and 17 bases stayed unmatched. The CDR3 is CASSLSGGTGTNNEQFF. CDR3 DNA: TGTGCCAGCTCCCTATCCGGAGGGACAGGAACAAACAATGAGCAGTTCTTC.

The chain couples TRBV28 to TRBJ2-3; the match to TRBD1 covers 8 bases. V gave up 6 bases and J gave up 3 bases; unmatched junction bases: 8. The CDR3 is made up of 15 amino acids. Per germline, CDR1 MDHEN and CDR2 SYDVKM. As DNA, the CDR3 is TGTGCCAGCAGGATGCAGGGGGCCGTTACAGATACGCAGTATTTT. This encodes CASRMQGAVTDTQYF.

DNA of the CDR3: TGTGCCAGCAGCCCCGGGTACCAAGAGACCCAGTACTTC. Its translation is CASSPGYQETQYF. The chain combines TRBV5-6 with TRBJ2-5, with D hard to call. The CDR3 sequence is 13 residues long. V was shortened by 4 bases and J by 0 bases, with 7 bases between the two germline ends. Germline assignment: CDR1 SGHDT and CDR2 YYEEEE.

The rearrangement joins TRBV19 to TRBJ2-6; D gene ambiguous. The CDR3 sequence is 13 residues long. Germline CDR1 LNHDA, CDR2 SQIVND (reference sequence). V lost 5 bases, J lost 10 bases, and 12 bases lay in between. CDR3 residues: CASSFRPGNVLTF. The CDR3 DNA reads TGTGCCAGTAGTTTTCGGCCCGGGAACGTCCTGACTTTC.

This chain uses TRBV5-1 with TRBJ2-5, with D maybe TRBD2 (5 bases). The CDR3 sequence is 13 residues long. Per germline, CDR1 SGHRS and CDR2 YFSETQ. V was trimmed by 2 bases and J by 1 base, leaving 6 bases between them. The CDR3 nucleotides read TGCGCCAGCAGCTTCAGCGGCCAAGAGACCCAGTACTTC. It is translated as CASSFSGQETQYF.

This sequence joins TRBV28 and TRBJ1-5, with TRBD1 identical over 7 bases. The length of the CDR3 is 14 residues. Germline CDR1 is MDHEN and CDR2 is SYDVKM. After removal of 8 bases from V and 2 bases from J, the junction contained 6 bases not matched to a gene. In DNA form, the CDR3 reads TGTGCCAGCCGGGCAGGGGGAGGCAATCAGCCCCAGCATTTT. Translation: CASRAGGGNQPQHF. Using reference TRBV28 and TRBJ1-5 for the parts outside the CDR3, the full variable domain is DVKVTQSSRYLVKRTGEKVFLECVQDMDHENMFWYRQDPGLGLRLIYFSYDVKMKEKGDIPEGYSVSREKKERFSLILESASTNQTSMYLCASRAGGGNQPQHFGDGTRLSIL.

V gene TRBV20-1 combines with J gene TRBJ2-1, with 8 bases matching TRBD1. This CDR3 contains 11 residues. V shed 5 bases, J shed 8 bases, and the junction held 2 bases outside the gene matches. Germline CDR1 reads DFQATT; CDR2 reads SNEGSKA (reference sequence). CDR3 DNA sequence: TGCAGTGCTGAGGACAGGGATGAGCAGTTCTTC. Residues: CSAEDRDEQFF.

The chain links TRBV4-1 to TRBJ2-1; TRBD2 aligns across 10 bases. The germline V gene encodes CDR1 MGHRA and CDR2 YSYEKL. This CDR3 region has 18 residues. V shed 3 bases, J shed 2 bases, and the junction held 10 bases outside the gene matches. CDR3: CASSHHEREGLPYNEQFF. The CDR3 DNA reads as TGCGCCAGCAGCCACCATGAGCGGGAGGGCTTGCCCTACAATGAGCAGTTCTTC.

The chain combines TRBV30 with TRBJ2-4; maybe TRBD2 (6 bases). The length of the CDR3 is 14 residues. Germline CDR1 reads GTSNPN; CDR2 reads SVGIG (reference sequence). Trimming took 2 bases from V and 6 from J, leaving 14 bases between them. DNA of the CDR3: TGTGCCTGGAGTCGGAACCTCGGGGGAAACATTCAGTACTTC. Amino acids: CAWSRNLGGNIQYF.

The sample holds one count of this clone. The chain combines TRBV2 with TRBJ2-5; 12 bases align to TRBD2. Per germline, CDR1 SNHLY and CDR2 FYNNEI. J lost 2 bases, V lost 2 bases, and 3 bases had no gene match. The CDR3 is 16 amino acids. For the CDR3, the DNA is TGTGCCAGCAGTGAACTAGCGGGGGGGATTCAAGAGACCCAGTACTTC. It encodes CASSELAGGIQETQYF.

The J gene is TRBJ2-3, the V gene TRBV15; 9 bases are shared with TRBD1. Unmatched junction bases numbered 13, after V lost 1 base and J lost 5 bases. Germline assignment: CDR1 LNHNV and CDR2 YYDKDF (reference sequence). CDR3 length equals 18 residues. CDR3 DNA: TGTGCCACCAGCAGAGCGATGGGACAGGGTGGGGTGGTAGATACGCAGTATTTT. This encodes CATSRAMGQGGVVDTQYF.

V is TRBV19 and J is TRBJ2-1; 7 bases map to TRBD2. The J segment lost 2 bases and the V segment lost 3 bases, leaving 4 bases of the junction unmatched. Germline CDR1 reads LNHDA; CDR2 reads SQIVND (reference sequence). This CDR3 is built from 15 residues. In nucleotides, the CDR3 is TGTGCCAGTAGTATTTCAGGGAGGGCCTACAATGAGCAGTTCTTC. Amino acid sequence: CASSISGRAYNEQFF. The full variable domain, rest sourced from reference TRBV19 and TRBJ2-1, is DGGITQSPKYLFRKEGQNVTLSCEQNLNHDAMYWYRQDPGQGLRLIYYSQIVNDFQKGDIAEGYSVSREKKESFPLTVTSAQKNPTAFYLCASSISGRAYNEQFFGPGTRLTVL.

This clone was seen only a few times. The chain combines TRBV6-1 with TRBJ2-5; TRBD2 matches 11 bases. V was pared by 4 bases and J by 5 bases, with 15 bases of the junction left unmatched. This CDR3 contains 18 residues. CDR1 is MNHNS, CDR2 SASEGT, per germline. CDR3 protein: CASSAPSSLAGGRETQYF. The CDR3 DNA reads TGTGCCAGCAGTGCACCAAGTAGCCTAGCGGGGGGTAGGGAGACCCAGTACTTC.

CDR3 sequence reads: CASSSGTFNTEAFF. DNA of the CDR3: TGTGCCAGCAGTTCGGGCACCTTTAACACTGAAGCTTTCTTT. The rearrangement joins TRBV27 to TRBJ1-1, with D unclear. Germline V gene sequence: CDR1 MNHEY, CDR2 SMNVEV (reference sequence). This CDR3 contains 14 residues. V was clipped by 4 bases and J by 2 bases, with 11 bases between them.

In DNA, the CDR3 is TGTGCCAGCAGGGGACAGGGTCCGAGTGGCAATCAGCCCCAGCATTTT. Its translation: CASRGQGPSGNQPQHF. This sequence joins TRBV28 and TRBJ1-5, with TRBD1 matching 9 bases. Germline assignment: CDR1 MDHEN and CDR2 SYDVKM. The ends lost 6 bases at V and 2 bases at J; junction bases unmatched: 8. The CDR3 runs to 16 residues.

The rearrangement joins TRBV28 to TRBJ1-6; TRBD1 might be the D (5 bases). V lost 3 bases and J 10 bases, leaving 16 bases between the germline ends. Germline V gene lookup returns CDR1 MDHEN and CDR2 SYDVKM. The CDR3 sequence is 15 residues long. The DNA for the CDR3 is TGTGCCAGCAGTTTTCAACAGGACCCTTTCTCACCCCTCCACTTT. Protein: CASSFQQDPFSPLHF.

The gene calls are TRBV5-1 and TRBJ1-5; weak D call: TRBD1 (5 bases). Trimming pared 1 base from V and 7 bases from J, leaving 18 bases between. Per germline, CDR1 SGHRS and CDR2 YFSETQ. The CDR3 contains 16 residues. CDR3 protein: CASSLSPGPSGQPQHF. The CDR3 region has the DNA TGCGCCAGCAGCTTGAGTCCAGGGCCTTCGGGACAGCCCCAGCATTTT.

As for this clone: Other DNA sequences in the same sample also yield this CDR3. The V gene is TRBV5-1, the J gene TRBJ1-1; 7 bases fit TRBD1. Germline V CDR1 and CDR2: SGHRS, YFSETQ. CDR3 length equals 13 residues. Trimming cost V 6 bases and J 3 bases; bases outside gene matches: 5. The CDR3 sequence: CASTIDRDTEAFF. DNA of the CDR3: TGCGCCAGCACGATCGACAGGGACACTGAAGCTTTCTTT.

Written as DNA, the CDR3 is TGTGCCAGCAGCGCAGCGTATAGCAATCAGCCCCAGCATTTT. Its protein is CASSAAYSNQPQHF. The genes are TRBV6-5 and TRBJ1-5; D remains ambiguous. Germline CDR1 MNHEY, CDR2 SVGAGI. This CDR3 region has 14 residues. V was clipped by 6 bases and J by 0 bases, with 9 bases between them.

The chain couples TRBV11-2 to TRBJ1-1; 8 positions match TRBD1. Germline V gives CDR1 SGHAT, CDR2 FQNNGV. Unmatched junction bases numbered 14, after V lost 5 bases and J lost 0 bases. This CDR3 contains 18 residues. The CDR3 reads CASSQGQGRRLMNTEAFF. The CDR3 nucleotides read TGTGCCAGCAGCCAAGGACAGGGCCGGCGGCTCATGAACACTGAAGCTTTCTTT.